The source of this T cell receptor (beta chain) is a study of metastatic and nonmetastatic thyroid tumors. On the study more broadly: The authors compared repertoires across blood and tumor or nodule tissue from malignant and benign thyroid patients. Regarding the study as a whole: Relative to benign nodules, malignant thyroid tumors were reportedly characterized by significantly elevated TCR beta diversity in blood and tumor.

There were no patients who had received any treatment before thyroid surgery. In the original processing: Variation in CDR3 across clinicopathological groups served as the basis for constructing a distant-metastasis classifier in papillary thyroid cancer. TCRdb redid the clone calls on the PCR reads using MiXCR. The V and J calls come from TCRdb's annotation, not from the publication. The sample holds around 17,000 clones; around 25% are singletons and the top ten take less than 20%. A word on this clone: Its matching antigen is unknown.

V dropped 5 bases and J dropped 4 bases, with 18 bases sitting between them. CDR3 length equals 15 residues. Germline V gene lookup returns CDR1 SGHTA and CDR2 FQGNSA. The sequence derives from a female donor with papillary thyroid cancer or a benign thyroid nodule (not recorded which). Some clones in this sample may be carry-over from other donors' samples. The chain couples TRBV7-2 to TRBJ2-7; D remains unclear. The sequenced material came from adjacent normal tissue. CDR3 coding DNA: TGTGCCAGCAGCCTAAGTTCCCAATCCCATTACGAGCAGTACTTC. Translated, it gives CASSLSSQSHYEQYF.